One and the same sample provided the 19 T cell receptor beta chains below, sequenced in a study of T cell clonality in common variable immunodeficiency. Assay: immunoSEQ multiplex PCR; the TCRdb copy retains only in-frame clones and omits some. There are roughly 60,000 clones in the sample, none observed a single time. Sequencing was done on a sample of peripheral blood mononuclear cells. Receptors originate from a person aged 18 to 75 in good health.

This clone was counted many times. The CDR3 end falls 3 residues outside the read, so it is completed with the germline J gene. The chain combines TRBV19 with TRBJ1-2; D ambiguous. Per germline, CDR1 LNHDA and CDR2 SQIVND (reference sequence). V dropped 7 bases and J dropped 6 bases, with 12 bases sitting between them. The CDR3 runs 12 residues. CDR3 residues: CASTTTPHGYTF. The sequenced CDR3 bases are TGTGCCAGTACAACTACCCCACATGGC.

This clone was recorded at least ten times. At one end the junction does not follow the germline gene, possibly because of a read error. The sequenced part of the CDR3 DNA is TGCGCCAGCAGCCAAGGACAGGGAATTCGCGAG. The encoded protein is CASSQGQGIRE. The CDR3, in full, reads CASSQGQGIREQYF. V usage is TRBV4-2 and J usage is TRBJ2-7; TRBD1 aligns across 8 bases. The sequence runs out 3 residues before the end of the CDR3; the remainder is reconstructed from the germline J gene. The germline V gene encodes CDR1 LGHNA and CDR2 YNFKEQ. CDR3 size: 14 residues.

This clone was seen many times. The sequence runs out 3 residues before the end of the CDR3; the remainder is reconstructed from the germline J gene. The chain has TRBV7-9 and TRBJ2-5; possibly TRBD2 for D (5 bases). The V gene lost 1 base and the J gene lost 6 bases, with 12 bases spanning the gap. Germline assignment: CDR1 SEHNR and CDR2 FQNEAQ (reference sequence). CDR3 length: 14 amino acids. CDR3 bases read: TGTGCCAGCAGCTTAGATCGCGGGTCCAAGACC. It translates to CASSLDRGSKT. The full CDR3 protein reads CASSLDRGSKTQYF.

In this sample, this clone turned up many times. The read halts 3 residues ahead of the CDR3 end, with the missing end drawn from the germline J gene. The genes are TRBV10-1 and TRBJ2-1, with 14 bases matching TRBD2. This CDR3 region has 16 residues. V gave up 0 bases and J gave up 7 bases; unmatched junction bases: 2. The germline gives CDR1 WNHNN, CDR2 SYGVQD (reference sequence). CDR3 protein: CASSESGTSGRNEQFF. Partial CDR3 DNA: TGCGCCAGCAGTGAGTCCGGGACTAGCGGGAGAAATGAG.

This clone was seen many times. The sequenced part of the CDR3 DNA is TGTGCCAGCAGCGCGTGGGGGCAGGGGAAAGAGGAAGATACG. This sequence encodes CASSAWGQGKEEDT. From start to end, the CDR3 is CASSAWGQGKEEDTQYF. The chain joins TRBV9 to TRBJ2-3; D may be TRBD1 (6 bases). The read comes to an end 3 residues before the CDR3 does, leaving the germline J gene to fill in the end. Germline CDR1 SGDLS, CDR2 YYNGEE. Trimming took 3 bases from V and 5 from J, leaving 22 bases between them. The length of the CDR3 is 17 residues.

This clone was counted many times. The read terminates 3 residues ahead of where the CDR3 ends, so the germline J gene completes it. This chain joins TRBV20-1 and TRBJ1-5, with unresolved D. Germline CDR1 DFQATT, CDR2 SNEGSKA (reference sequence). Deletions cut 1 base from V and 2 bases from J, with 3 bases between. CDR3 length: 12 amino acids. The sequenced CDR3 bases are TGCAGTGCTAGAGGCGGCAATCAGCCC. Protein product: CSARGGNQP. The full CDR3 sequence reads CSARGGNQPQHF.

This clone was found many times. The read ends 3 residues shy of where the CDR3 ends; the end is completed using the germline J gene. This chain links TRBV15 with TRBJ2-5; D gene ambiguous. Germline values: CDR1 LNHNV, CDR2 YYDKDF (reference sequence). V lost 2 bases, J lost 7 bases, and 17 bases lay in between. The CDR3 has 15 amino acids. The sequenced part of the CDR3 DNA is TGTGCCACCAGCAGAACATCCGGGTCTCGCGGGACC. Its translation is CATSRTSGSRGT. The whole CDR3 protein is CATSRTSGSRGTQYF.

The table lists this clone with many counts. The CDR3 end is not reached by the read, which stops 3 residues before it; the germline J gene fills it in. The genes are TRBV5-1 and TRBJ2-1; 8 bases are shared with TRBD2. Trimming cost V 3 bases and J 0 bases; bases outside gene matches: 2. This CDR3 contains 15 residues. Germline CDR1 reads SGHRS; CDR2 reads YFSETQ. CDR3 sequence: CASSSGGFSYNEQFF. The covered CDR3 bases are TGCGCCAGCAGCTCGGGGGGGTTCTCCTACAATGAG. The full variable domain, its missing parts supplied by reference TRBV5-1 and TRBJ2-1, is KAGVTQTPRYLIKTRGQQVTLSCSPISGHRSVSWYQQTPGQGLQFLFEYFSETQRNKGNFPGRFSGRQFSNSRSEMNVSTLELGDSALYLCASSSGGFSYNEQFFGPGTRLTVL.

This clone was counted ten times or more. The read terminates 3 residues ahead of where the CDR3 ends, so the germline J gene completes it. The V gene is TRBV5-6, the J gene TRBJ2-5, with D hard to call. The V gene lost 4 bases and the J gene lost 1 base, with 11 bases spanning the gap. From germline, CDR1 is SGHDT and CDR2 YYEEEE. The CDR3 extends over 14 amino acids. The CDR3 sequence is CASSRTYVQETQYF. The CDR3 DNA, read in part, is TGTGCCAGCAGCCGCACATACGTCCAAGAGACC. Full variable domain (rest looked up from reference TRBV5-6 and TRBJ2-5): DAGVTQSPTHLIKTRGQQVTLRCSPKSGHDTVSWYQQALGQGPQFIFQYYEEEERQRGNFPDRFSGHQFPNYSSELNVNALLLGDSALYLCASSRTYVQETQYFGPGTRLLVL.

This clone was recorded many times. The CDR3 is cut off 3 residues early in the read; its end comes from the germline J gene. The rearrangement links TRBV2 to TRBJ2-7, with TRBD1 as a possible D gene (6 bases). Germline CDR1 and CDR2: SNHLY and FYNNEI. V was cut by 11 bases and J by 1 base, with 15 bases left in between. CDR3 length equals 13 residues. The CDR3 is CASSGVPSYEQYF. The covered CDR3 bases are TGTGCCTCCTCAGGGGTCCCTTCCTACGAG.

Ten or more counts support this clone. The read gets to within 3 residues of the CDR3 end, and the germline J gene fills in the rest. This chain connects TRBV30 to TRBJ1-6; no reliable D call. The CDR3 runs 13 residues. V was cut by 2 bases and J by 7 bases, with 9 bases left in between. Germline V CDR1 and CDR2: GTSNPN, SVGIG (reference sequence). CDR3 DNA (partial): TGTGCCTGGAGTTTAACAGAGAATTCACCC. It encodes CAWSLTENSP. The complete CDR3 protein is CAWSLTENSPLHF.

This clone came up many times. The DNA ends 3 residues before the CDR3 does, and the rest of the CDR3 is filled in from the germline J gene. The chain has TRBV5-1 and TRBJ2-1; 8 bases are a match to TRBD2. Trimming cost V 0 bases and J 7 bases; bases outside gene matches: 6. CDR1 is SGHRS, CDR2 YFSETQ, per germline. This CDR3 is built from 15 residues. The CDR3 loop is CASSLVAGGGNEQFF. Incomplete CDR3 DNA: TGCGCCAGCAGCTTGGTTGCGGGAGGAGGGAATGAG.

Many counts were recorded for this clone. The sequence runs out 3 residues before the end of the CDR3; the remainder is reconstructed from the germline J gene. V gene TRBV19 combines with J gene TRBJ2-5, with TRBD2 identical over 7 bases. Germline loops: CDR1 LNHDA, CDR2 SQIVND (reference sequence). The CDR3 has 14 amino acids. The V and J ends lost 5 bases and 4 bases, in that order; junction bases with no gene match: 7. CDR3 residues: CASSPRLAGETQYF. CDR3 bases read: TGTGCCAGTAGTCCACGACTAGCAGGAGAGACC.

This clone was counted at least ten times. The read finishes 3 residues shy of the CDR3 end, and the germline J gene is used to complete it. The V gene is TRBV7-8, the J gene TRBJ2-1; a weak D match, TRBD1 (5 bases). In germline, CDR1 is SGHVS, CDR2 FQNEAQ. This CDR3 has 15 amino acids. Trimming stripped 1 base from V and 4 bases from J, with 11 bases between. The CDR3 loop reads CASSLDLKGYNEQFF. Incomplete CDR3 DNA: TGTGCCAGCAGCTTAGATTTGAAGGGGTACAATGAG. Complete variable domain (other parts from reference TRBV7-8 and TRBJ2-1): GAGVSQSPRYKVAKRGQDVALRCDPISGHVSLFWYQQALGQGPEFLTYFQNEAQLDKSGLPSDRFFAERPEGSVSTLKIQRTQQEDSAVYLCASSLDLKGYNEQFFGPGTRLTVL.

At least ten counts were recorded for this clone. The CDR3 protein is CASSQTRLAYETQYF. CDR3 DNA, as far as it was read: TGTGCCAGCAGTCAAACGAGACTAGCGTACGAGACC. The chain joins TRBV6-2 or TRBV6-3 to TRBJ2-5; 8 bases match TRBD2. Read data end 3 residues before the CDR3 end; the end is taken from the germline J gene. The V gene end was trimmed by 5 bases and the J gene end by 5 bases; junction bases not matched to a gene: 10. The CDR3 consists of 15 residues. Looked up from germline, CDR1 is MNHEY and CDR2 is SVGEGT.

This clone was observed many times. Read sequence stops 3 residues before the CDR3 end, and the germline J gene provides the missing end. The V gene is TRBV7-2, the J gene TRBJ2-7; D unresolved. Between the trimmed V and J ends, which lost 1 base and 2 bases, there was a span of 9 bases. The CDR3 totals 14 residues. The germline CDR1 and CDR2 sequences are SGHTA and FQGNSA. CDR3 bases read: TGTGCCAGCAGCTTAGACGTCAGGACCTACGAG. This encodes CASSLDVRTYE. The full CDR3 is CASSLDVRTYEQYF.

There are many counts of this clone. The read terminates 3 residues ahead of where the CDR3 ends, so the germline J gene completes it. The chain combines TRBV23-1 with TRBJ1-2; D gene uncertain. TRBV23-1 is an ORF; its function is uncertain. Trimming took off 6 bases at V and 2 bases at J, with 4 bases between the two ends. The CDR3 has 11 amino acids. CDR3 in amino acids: CASSLNYGYTF. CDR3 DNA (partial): TGCGCCAGCAGCTTGAACTATGGC.

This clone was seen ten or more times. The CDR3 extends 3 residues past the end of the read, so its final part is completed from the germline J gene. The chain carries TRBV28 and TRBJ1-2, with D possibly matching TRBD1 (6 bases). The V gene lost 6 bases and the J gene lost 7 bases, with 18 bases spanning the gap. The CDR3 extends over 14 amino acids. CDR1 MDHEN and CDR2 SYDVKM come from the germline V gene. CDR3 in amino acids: CASSLQGIGSGYTF. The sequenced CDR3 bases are TGTGCCAGCAGCTTACAGGGTATTGGGAGTGGC.

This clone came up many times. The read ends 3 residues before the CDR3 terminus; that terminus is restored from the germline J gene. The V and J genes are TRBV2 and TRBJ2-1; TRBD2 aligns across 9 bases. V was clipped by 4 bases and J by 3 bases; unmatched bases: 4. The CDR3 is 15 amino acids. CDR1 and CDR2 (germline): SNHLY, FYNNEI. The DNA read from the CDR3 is TGTGCCAGCAGTGGTCTAGCGGGAAACTACAATGAG. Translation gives CASSGLAGNYNE. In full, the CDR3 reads CASSGLAGNYNEQFF.